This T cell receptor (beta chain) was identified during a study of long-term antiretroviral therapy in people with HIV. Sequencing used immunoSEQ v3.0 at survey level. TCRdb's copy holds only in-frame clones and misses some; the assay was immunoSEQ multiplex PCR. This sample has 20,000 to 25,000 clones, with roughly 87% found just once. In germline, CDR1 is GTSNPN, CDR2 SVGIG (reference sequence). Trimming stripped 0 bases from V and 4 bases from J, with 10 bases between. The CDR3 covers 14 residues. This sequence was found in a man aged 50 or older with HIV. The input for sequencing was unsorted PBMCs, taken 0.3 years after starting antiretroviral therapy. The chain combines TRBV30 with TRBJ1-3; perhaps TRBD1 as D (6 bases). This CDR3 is CAWSVRGLGNTIYF. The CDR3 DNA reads TGTGCCTGGAGTGTACGGGGGCTAGGAAACACCATATATTTT.